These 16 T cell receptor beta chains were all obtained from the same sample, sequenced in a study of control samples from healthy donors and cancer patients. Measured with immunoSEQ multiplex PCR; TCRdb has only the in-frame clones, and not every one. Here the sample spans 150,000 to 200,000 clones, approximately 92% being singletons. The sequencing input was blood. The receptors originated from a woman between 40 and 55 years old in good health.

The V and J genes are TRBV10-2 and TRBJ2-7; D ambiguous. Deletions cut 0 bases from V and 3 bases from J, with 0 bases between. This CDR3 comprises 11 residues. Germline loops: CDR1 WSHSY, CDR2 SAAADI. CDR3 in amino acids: CASSESYEQYF. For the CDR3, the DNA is TGCGCCAGCAGTGAGTCCTACGAGCAGTACTTC.

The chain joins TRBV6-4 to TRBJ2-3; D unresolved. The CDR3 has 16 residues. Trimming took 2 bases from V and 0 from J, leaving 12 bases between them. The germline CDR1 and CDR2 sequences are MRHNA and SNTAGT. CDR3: CASSDGASSSTDTQYF. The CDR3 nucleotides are TGTGCCAGCAGTGACGGTGCAAGCTCTAGCACAGATACGCAGTATTTT.

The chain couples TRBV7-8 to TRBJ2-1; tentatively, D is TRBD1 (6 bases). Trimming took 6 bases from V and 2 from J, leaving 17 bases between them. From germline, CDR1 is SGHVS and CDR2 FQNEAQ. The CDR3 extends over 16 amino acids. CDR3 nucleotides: TGTGCCAGCAGTCGCGGAAGGGACAAACCCTACAATGAGCAGTTCTTC. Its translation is CASSRGRDKPYNEQFF. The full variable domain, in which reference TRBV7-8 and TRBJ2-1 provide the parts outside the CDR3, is GAGVSQSPRYKVAKRGQDVALRCDPISGHVSLFWYQQALGQGPEFLTYFQNEAQLDKSGLPSDRFFAERPEGSVSTLKIQRTQQEDSAVYLCASSRGRDKPYNEQFFGPGTRLTVL.

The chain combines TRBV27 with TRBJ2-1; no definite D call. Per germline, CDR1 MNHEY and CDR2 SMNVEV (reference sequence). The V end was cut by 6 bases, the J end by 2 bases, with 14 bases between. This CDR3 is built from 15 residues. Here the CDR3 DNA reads TGTGCCAGCAGCATTATTACGGACGCCTACAATGAGCAGTTCTTC. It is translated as CASSIITDAYNEQFF.

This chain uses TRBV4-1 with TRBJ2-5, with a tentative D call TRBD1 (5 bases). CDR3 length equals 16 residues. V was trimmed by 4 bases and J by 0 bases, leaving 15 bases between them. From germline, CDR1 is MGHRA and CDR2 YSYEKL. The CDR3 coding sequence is TGCGCCAGCAGCCCAGGCCAGGGCTCGTACCAAGAGACCCAGTACTTC. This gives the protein CASSPGQGSYQETQYF.

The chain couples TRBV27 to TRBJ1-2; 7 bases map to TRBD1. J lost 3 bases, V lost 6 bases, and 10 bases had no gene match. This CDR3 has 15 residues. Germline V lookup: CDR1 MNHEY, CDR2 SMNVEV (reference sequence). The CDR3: CASRTYRGSDYGYTF. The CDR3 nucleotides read TGTGCCAGCAGGACTTACAGGGGAAGTGACTATGGCTACACCTTC.

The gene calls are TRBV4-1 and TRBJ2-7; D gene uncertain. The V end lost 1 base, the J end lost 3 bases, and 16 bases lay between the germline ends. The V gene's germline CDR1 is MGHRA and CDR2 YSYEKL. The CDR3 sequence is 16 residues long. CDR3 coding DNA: TGCGCCAGCAGCCAAGTGTGGGCCCTGGATGACTACGAGCAGTACTTC. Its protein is CASSQVWALDDYEQYF.

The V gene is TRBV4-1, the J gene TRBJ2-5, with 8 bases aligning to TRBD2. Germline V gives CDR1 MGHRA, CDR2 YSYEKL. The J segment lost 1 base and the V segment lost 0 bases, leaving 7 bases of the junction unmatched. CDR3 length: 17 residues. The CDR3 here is CASSQDPSGGAQETQYF. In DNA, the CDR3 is TGCGCCAGCAGCCAAGATCCCAGCGGGGGAGCCCAAGAGACCCAGTACTTC.

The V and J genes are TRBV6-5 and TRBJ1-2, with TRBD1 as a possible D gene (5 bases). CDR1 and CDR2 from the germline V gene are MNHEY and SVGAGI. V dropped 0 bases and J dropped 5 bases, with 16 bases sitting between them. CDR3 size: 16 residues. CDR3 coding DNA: TGTGCCAGCAGTTACTCGAATAGAGAGGGACCATATGGCTACACCTTC. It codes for CASSYSNREGPYGYTF.

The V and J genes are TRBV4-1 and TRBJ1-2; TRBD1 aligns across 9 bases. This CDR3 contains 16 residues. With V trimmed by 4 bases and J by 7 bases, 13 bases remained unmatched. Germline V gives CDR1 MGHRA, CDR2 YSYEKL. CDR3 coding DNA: TGCGCCAGCAGCCCCCAATACACACAGGGGGCTGGTGGCTACACCTTC. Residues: CASSPQYTQGAGGYTF.

CDR3 coding DNA: TGTGCCAGTGGCACAGATACGCAGTATTTT. It encodes CASGTDTQYF. The gene calls are TRBV27 and TRBJ2-3; no definite D call. Germline lookup yields CDR1 MNHEY and CDR2 SMNVEV (reference sequence). CDR3 length equals 10 residues. The V gene lost 9 bases and the J gene lost 1 base, with 2 bases spanning the gap.

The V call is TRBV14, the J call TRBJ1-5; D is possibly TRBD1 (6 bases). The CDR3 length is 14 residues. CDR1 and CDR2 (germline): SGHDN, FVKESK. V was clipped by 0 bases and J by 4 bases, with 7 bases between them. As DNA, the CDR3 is TGTGCCAGCAGCCAAGAGGGGGCTAATCAGCCCCAGCATTTT. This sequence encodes CASSQEGANQPQHF.

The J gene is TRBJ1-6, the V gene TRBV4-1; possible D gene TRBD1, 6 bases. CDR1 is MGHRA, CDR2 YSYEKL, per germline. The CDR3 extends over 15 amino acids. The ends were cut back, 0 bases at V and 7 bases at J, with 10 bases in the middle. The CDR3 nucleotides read TGCGCCAGCAGCCAAGATACAGGGAACAATTCACCCCTCCACTTT. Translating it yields CASSQDTGNNSPLHF.

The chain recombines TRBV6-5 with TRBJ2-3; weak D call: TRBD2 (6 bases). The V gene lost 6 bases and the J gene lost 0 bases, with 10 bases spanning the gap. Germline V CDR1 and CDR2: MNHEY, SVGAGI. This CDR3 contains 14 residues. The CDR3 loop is CASRSGLSTDTQYF. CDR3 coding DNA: TGTGCCAGCAGATCGGGACTCAGCACAGATACGCAGTATTTT.

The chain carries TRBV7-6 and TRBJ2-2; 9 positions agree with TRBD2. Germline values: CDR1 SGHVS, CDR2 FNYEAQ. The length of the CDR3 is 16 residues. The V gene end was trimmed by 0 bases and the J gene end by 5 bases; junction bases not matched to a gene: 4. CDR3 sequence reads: CASSLAAGGVTGELFF. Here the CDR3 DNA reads TGTGCCAGCAGCTTAGCAGCGGGGGGTGTGACCGGGGAGCTGTTTTTT.

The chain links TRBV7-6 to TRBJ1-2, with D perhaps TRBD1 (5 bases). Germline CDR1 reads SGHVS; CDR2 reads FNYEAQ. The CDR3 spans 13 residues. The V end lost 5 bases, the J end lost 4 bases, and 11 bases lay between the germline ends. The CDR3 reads CASSQGQSYGYTF. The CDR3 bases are TGTGCCAGCAGCCAGGGTCAGAGCTATGGCTACACCTTC.